Listed here are 5 T cell receptor beta chains from one sample, sequenced in a study of blood T cell repertoires in COVID-19. Method: immunoSEQ multiplex PCR; TCRdb's copy keeps in-frame clones and lacks some. The repertoire holds 40,000 to 60,000 clones, with around 83% as singletons. The specimen was peripheral blood. The receptors come from a man aged 50 or older with acute or convalescent COVID-19.

The CDR3 sequence: CASSPNSYEQYF. CDR3 sequence (DNA): TGTGCCAGCAGTCCCAACTCCTACGAGCAGTACTTC. The V and J genes are TRBV6-5 and TRBJ2-7, with D unresolved. The CDR3 is 12 residues long. The germline V gene has CDR1 MNHEY and CDR2 SVGAGI. V lost 5 bases to trimming and J lost 0 bases, with 5 bases between them.

The chain employs TRBV7-2 and TRBJ2-1; D gene ambiguous. Trimming took off 2 bases at V and 0 bases at J, with 5 bases between the two ends. CDR1 is SGHTA and CDR2 is FQGNSA in the germline V gene. The CDR3 loop spans 14 amino acids. The CDR3: CASSLTSSYNEQFF. The CDR3 DNA sequence: TGTGCCAGCAGCTTAACAAGCTCCTACAATGAGCAGTTCTTC.

The rearrangement joins TRBV5-4 to TRBJ2-2; D gene unclear. This CDR3 region has 13 residues. Germline CDR1 SGHNT, CDR2 YYREEE (reference sequence). Between the trimmed V and J ends, which lost 5 bases and 1 base, there was a span of 6 bases. The CDR3 spells CASSSRNTGELFF. For the CDR3, the DNA is TGTGCCAGCAGTTCCAGGAACACCGGGGAGCTGTTTTTT.

The rearrangement joins TRBV5-5 to TRBJ2-7; 8 positions match TRBD2. There are 15 residues in the CDR3. CDR1 and CDR2 (germline): SGHKS, YYEKEE (reference sequence). The J segment lost 0 bases and the V segment lost 0 bases, leaving 2 bases of the junction unmatched. The CDR3 bases are TGTGCCAGCAGCTTGGTAGCGGGGTACTCCTACGAGCAGTACTTC. Its translation is CASSLVAGYSYEQYF.

V gene TRBV7-8 combines with J gene TRBJ1-1; D is possibly TRBD1 (6 bases). The CDR3 has 14 residues. V was trimmed by 5 bases and J by 0 bases, leaving 10 bases between them. In germline, CDR1 is SGHVS, CDR2 FQNEAQ. For the CDR3, the DNA is TGTGCCAGCAGCATCAGGGGTATGAACACTGAAGCTTTCTTT. It encodes CASSIRGMNTEAFF. The full variable domain, rest sourced from reference TRBV7-8 and TRBJ1-1, is GAGVSQSPRYKVAKRGQDVALRCDPISGHVSLFWYQQALGQGPEFLTYFQNEAQLDKSGLPSDRFFAERPEGSVSTLKIQRTQQEDSAVYLCASSIRGMNTEAFFGQGTRLTVV.